These T cell receptor beta chains were read from a single sample in a study of cytomegalovirus exposure and HLA in healthy donors. Sequencing used immunoSEQ multiplex PCR; TCRdb keeps in-frame clones, though not all of them. The sample has 100,000 to 150,000 clones, around 80% seen once. The sequencing sample was made of PBMCs. The receptors originated from a man aged 45-60 years in good health and CMV-seronegative. The CDR3 runs from the conserved cysteine through the conserved F or W.

j_call v_call cdr3_aa
TRBJ2-7 TRBV7-9 CASSLVVEQYF
TRBJ2-7 TRBV18 CASSPGQRSYEQYF
TRBJ2-7 TRBV5-1 CASSLRRDRAYEQYF
TRBJ1-2 TRBV7-9 CASSLDRGSGYTF
TRBJ1-2 TRBV30 CAWSPGQLGYGYTF
TRBJ1-4 TRBV4-1 CASSHPGQGKEKLFF
TRBJ2-6 TRBV30 CAWSVGSSGANVLTF
TRBJ2-3 TRBV30 CAGSGGAATQYF
TRBJ1-4 TRBV30 CAWSRGFNEKLFF
TRBJ1-4 TRBV5-8 CASSSENRVNGEKLFF
TRBJ2-2 TRBV29-1 CSARTANTGELFF
TRBJ1-1 TRBV25-1 CASSHRGFTEAFF
TRBJ1-5 TRBV19 CASSILQGTGQPQHF
TRBJ2-7 TRBV6-1 CASSGLDRGRQYF
TRBJ2-2 TRBV7-8 CASSMRVRYTGELFF
TRBJ2-5 TRBV18 CASSPTGQPYQETQYF
TRBJ1-6 TRBV7-2 CASSSRLSGGSYNSPLHF
TRBJ2-7 TRBV7-9 CASSSYRDLSYEQYF